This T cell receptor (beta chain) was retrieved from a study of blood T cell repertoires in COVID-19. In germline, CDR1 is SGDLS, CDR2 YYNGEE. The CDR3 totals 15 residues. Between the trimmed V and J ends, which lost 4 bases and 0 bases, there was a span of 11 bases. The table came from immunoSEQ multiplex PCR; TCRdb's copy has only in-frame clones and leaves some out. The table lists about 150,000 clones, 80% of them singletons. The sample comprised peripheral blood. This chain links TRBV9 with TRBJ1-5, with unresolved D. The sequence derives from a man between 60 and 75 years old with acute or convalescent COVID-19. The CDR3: CASSPEANSNQPQHF. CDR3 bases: TGTGCCAGCAGCCCCGAAGCAAATAGCAATCAGCCCCAGCATTTT.